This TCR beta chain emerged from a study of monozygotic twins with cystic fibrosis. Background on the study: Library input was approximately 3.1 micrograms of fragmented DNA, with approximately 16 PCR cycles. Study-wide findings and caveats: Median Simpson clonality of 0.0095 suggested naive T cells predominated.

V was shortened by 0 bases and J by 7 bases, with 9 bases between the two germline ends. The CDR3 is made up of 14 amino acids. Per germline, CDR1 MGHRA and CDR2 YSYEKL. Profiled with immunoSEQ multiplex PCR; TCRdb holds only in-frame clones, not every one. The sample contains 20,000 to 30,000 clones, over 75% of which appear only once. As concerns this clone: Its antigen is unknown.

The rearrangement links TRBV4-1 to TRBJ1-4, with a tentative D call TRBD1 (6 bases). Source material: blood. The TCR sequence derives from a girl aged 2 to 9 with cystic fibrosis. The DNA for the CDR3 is TGCGCCAGCAGCCAAGACAGGGGAAGTGAAAAACTGTTTTTT. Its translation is CASSQDRGSEKLFF.